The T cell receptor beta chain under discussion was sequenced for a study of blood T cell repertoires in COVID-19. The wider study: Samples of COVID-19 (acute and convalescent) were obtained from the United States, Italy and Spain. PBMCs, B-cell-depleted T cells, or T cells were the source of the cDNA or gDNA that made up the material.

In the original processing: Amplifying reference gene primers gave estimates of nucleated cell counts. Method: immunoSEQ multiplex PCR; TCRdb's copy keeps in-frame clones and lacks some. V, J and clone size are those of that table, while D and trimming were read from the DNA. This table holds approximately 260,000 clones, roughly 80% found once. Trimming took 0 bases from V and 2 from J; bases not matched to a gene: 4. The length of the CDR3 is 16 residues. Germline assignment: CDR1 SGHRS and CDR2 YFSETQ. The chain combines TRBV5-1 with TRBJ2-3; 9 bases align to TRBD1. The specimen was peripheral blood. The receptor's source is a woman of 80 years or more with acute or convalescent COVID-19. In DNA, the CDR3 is TGCGCCAGCAGCTTGGGTGACAGGGGGTCCACAGATACGCAGTATTTT. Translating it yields CASSLGDRGSTDTQYF.